This T cell receptor beta chain was observed in a study of blood T cell repertoires in COVID-19. J gave up 5 bases and V 5 bases, and 7 bases lay outside the gene matches. Germline V CDR1 and CDR2: SEHNR, FQNEAQ (reference sequence). This CDR3 contains 15 residues. Authors' analysis steps: The authors estimated nucleated cell counts from reference gene primer amplification. Some clones are missing from TCRdb's copy, which holds only in-frame ones; the method was immunoSEQ multiplex PCR. Clone size and the V and J calls come from that table; the DNA yielded D and trimming. The sample holds roughly 230,000 clones, 70% to 90% seen once.

The TCR was taken from a human donor in a cohort sampled during active COVID-19. The chain uses TRBV7-9 and TRBJ2-5; 11 positions match TRBD1. Sequenced: peripheral blood. The CDR3 loop reads CASSPGTGGLETQYF. CDR3 bases: TGTGCCAGCAGCCCAGGGACAGGGGGTCTGGAGACCCAGTACTTC.